This is a list of T cell receptor beta chains from one sample in a study of T cell changes during pregnancy in multiple sclerosis. Libraries were prepared by immunoSEQ multiplex PCR; TCRdb keeps only in-frame clonotypes and omits some of them. The top ten hold 6.5% to 8.5% of the sample, which has 50,000 or so clones, 75% to 90% seen once. Sequenced here: CD8+ T cells from peripheral blood mononuclear cells, sampled in the second trimester of pregnancy. All receptors come from a female donor with multiple sclerosis, enrolled in a pregnancy study. Both conserved end residues are part of each CDR3. Each record gives: D gene, V gene, clone size, J gene, CDR3 protein, CDR3 DNA. The D gene is left open where the match is weak. Not every row has a clone size; where given, it reads once, few, many or a size class.

d_gene: -; v_gene: TRBV11-3; abundance: -; j_gene: TRBJ2-1; CDR3aa: CASSPRDSYYNEQFF; CDR3nt: TGTGCCAGCAGCCCCCGGGACTCGTACTACAATGAGCAGTTCTTC
d_gene: -; v_gene: TRBV6-4; abundance: few; j_gene: TRBJ2-3; CDR3aa: CASSDTETDTQYF; CDR3nt: TGTGCCAGCAGTGACACGGAGACAGATACGCAGTATTTT
d_gene: -; v_gene: TRBV5-1; abundance: -; j_gene: TRBJ1-2; CDR3aa: CASSLARVDIYGYTF; CDR3nt: TGCGCCAGCAGCTTGGCCAGGGTCGACATTTATGGCTACACCTTC
d_gene: -; v_gene: TRBV6-5; abundance: -; j_gene: TRBJ2-1; CDR3aa: CASSSGGFEQFF; CDR3nt: TGTGCCAGCAGTTCCGGGGGTTTCGAGCAGTTCTTC
d_gene: -; v_gene: TRBV7-8; abundance: -; j_gene: TRBJ2-3; CDR3aa: CASSFVDRSRDTQYF; CDR3nt: TGTGCCAGCAGCTTTGTGGACAGATCGAGAGATACGCAGTATTTT
d_gene: -; v_gene: TRBV6-5; abundance: -; j_gene: TRBJ1-5; CDR3aa: CASSRGWGVGQPQHF; CDR3nt: TGTGCCAGCAGTCGCGGTTGGGGGGTCGGTCAGCCCCAGCATTTT
d_gene: -; v_gene: TRBV5-1; abundance: once; j_gene: TRBJ2-7; CDR3aa: CASSQGRAEQYF; CDR3nt: TGCGCCAGCAGCCAGGGTCGGGCCGAGCAGTACTTC
d_gene: -; v_gene: TRBV6-6; abundance: -; j_gene: TRBJ1-6; CDR3aa: CASMGAGLHF; CDR3nt: TGTGCCAGCATGGGGGCAGGGCTCCACTTT
d_gene: TRBD1; v_gene: TRBV9; abundance: -; j_gene: TRBJ1-3; CDR3aa: CASSDSGGGNTIYF; CDR3nt: TGTGCCAGCAGCGACTCAGGGGGAGGAAACACCATATATTTT
d_gene: -; v_gene: TRBV19; abundance: -; j_gene: TRBJ1-1; CDR3aa: CASNPMTASQLAFF; CDR3nt: TGTGCCAGTAACCCCATGACTGCCTCGCAATTGGCTTTCTTT
d_gene: TRBD2; v_gene: TRBV11-2; abundance: -; j_gene: TRBJ2-5; CDR3aa: CASNLAGEETQYF; CDR3nt: TGTGCCAGCAATCTGGCGGGGGAAGAGACCCAGTACTTC
d_gene: TRBD1; v_gene: TRBV2; abundance: -; j_gene: TRBJ2-7; CDR3aa: CASSETGTGGDEQYF; CDR3nt: TGTGCCAGCAGTGAAACGGGGACAGGGGGCGACGAGCAGTACTTC
d_gene: -; v_gene: TRBV6-6; abundance: -; j_gene: TRBJ2-7; CDR3aa: CASTGSYEQYF; CDR3nt: TGTGCCTCCACAGGGTCCTACGAGCAGTACTTC